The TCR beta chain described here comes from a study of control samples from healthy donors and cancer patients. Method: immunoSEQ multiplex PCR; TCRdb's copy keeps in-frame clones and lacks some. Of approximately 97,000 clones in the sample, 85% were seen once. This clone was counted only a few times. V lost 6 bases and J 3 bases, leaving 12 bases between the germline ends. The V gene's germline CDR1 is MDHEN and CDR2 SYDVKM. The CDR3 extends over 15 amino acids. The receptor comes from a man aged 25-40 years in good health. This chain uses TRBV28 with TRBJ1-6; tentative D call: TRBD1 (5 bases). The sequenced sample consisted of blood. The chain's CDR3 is CASSTADSYNSPLHF. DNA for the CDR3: TGTGCCAGCAGCACTGCTGACAGCTATAATTCACCCCTCCACTTT.